One and the same sample provided the 24 T cell receptor beta chains below, sequenced in a study of spatial heterogeneity in lung cancer. Study-wide results and limits: Expanded intratumoral alpha and beta TCR counts tracked tumor mutation counts.

TCRdb reanalysed the 5' RACE reads using MiXCR and keeps one entry per CDR3 protein. The sample records about 29,000 distinct CDR3 sequences, under 8.5% being singletons. As for time point: sample taken at primary tumor resection. These receptors have no known antigen. Source: lung tumor tissue, taken at surgery. The receptors here all came from a male donor with early-stage non-small cell lung cancer.

This clonotype showed up many times. J is TRBJ1-5 and V is TRBV5-1; the D gene is possibly TRBD1 (6 bases). With 2 bases removed from V and 3 bases from J, the gap between germline ends came to 12 bases. Germline V gene lookup returns CDR1 SGHRS and CDR2 YFSETQ. CDR3 length: 15 residues. Here the CDR3 DNA reads TGCGCCAGCAGCTTTTTGGACAGCACCAATCAGCCCCAGCATTTT. Translated, it gives CASSFLDSTNQPQHF.

This clonotype was observed a handful of times. This sequence joins TRBV7-9 and TRBJ2-1; D gene uncertain. Trimming removed 3 bases at V and 2 bases at J, with 2 bases between. The CDR3 has 12 amino acids. Per germline, CDR1 SEHNR and CDR2 FQNEAQ (reference sequence). As DNA, the CDR3 is TGTGCCAGCAGCTTTACCTACAATGAGCAGTTCTTC. Residues: CASSFTYNEQFF.

This clonotype appeared many times. The chain has TRBV6-1 and TRBJ1-5, with D hard to call. The CDR3 totals 14 residues. Between the trimmed V and J ends, which lost 0 bases and 3 bases, there was a span of 6 bases. The germline V gene has CDR1 MNHNS and CDR2 SASEGT. CDR3 protein: CASSEAGVNQPQHF. The CDR3 nucleotides are TGTGCCAGCAGTGAAGCGGGTGTCAATCAGCCCCAGCATTTT.

This clonotype is labeled medium-sized (0.01 to 0.1%). In DNA form, the CDR3 reads TGCAGTGCTAGAGCCAGGGGGCGGGATTCACCCCTCCACTTT. Protein product: CSARARGRDSPLHF. The rearrangement uses TRBV20-1 and TRBJ1-6; TRBD1 matches 8 bases. Trimming took 1 base from V and 8 from J; bases not matched to a gene: 4. The CDR3 sequence is 14 residues long. Germline assignment: CDR1 DFQATT and CDR2 SNEGSKA (reference sequence).

This clonotype was picked up a small number of times. The chain joins TRBV24-1 to TRBJ1-1, with 7 bases matching TRBD1. CDR1 is KGHDR and CDR2 is SFDVKD in the germline V gene. The CDR3 is made up of 17 amino acids. V lost 0 bases, J lost 7 bases, and 13 bases stayed unmatched. The CDR3 sequence is CATSDLGKGAPVNEAFF. The CDR3 nucleotides read TGTGCCACCAGTGATTTGGGTAAGGGGGCCCCGGTTAATGAAGCTTTCTTT.

This clonotype was picked up many times. CDR3 loop: CSADPGYKQYF. DNA of the CDR3: TGCAGTGCTGATCCAGGGTACAAGCAGTACTTC. The J gene is TRBJ2-7, the V gene TRBV20-1; tentatively, D is TRBD1 (5 bases). In germline, CDR1 is DFQATT, CDR2 SNEGSKA (reference sequence). The CDR3 runs 11 residues. V gave up 5 bases and J gave up 8 bases, with 13 bases separating them.

In this sample, this clonotype is medium-sized. This chain uses TRBV20-1 with TRBJ1-6; TRBD1 might be the D (5 bases). The CDR3 spans 16 residues. Deletions cut 0 bases from V and 6 bases from J, with 15 bases between. Germline lookup yields CDR1 DFQATT and CDR2 SNEGSKA (reference sequence). The CDR3 DNA follows: TGCAGTGCTAGAGATCCTCAGGGTTTTGGTAATTCACCCCTCCACTTT. Its protein product is CSARDPQGFGNSPLHF.

V and J are TRBV2 and TRBJ1-1; D call uncertain. CDR3 length: 14 amino acids. Germline V gene sequence: CDR1 SNHLY, CDR2 FYNNEI. Trimming shortened V by 4 bases and J by 1 base, and 10 bases separated the two germline ends. The CDR3 is CASSGSSRNTEAFF. The CDR3 region has the DNA TGTGCCAGCAGTGGTTCCAGCAGGAACACTGAAGCTTTCTTT.

The rearrangement joins TRBV4-2 to TRBJ2-5, with no clear D. Per germline, CDR1 LGHNA and CDR2 YNFKEQ. The CDR3 runs to 12 residues. Trimming removed 1 base at V and 4 bases at J, with 4 bases between. CDR3 nucleotide sequence: TGTGCCAGCAGCCAAGTCCGAGAGACCCAGTACTTC. It encodes CASSQVRETQYF.

Sample share makes this clonotype medium-sized. The chain couples TRBV29-1 to TRBJ1-4, with 8 positions matching TRBD1. The CDR3 is 12 residues long. V lost 7 bases, J lost 8 bases, and 6 bases stayed unmatched. CDR1 SQVTM and CDR2 ANQGSEA come from the germline V gene. CDR3 sequence reads: CSAGGAEEKLFF. In nucleotides, the CDR3 is TGCAGCGCAGGGGGCGCGGAGGAAAAACTGTTTTTT.

This clonotype was seen repeatedly, ten times or more. The chain employs TRBV7-2 and TRBJ1-2, with D uncertain. Germline-derived CDR1 and CDR2 are SGHTA and FQGNSA. V dropped 3 bases and J dropped 2 bases, with 13 bases sitting between them. The CDR3 has 15 amino acids. The CDR3 is CASSFRGRQNYGYTF. The CDR3 DNA reads as TGTGCCAGCAGCTTCCGCGGACGGCAAAACTATGGCTACACCTTC.

The J gene is TRBJ2-7, the V gene TRBV18, with 8 positions matching TRBD2. The CDR3 totals 14 residues. V gave up 3 bases and J gave up 1 base; unmatched junction bases: 2. Germline lookup yields CDR1 KGHSH and CDR2 LQKENI. Written as DNA, the CDR3 is TGTGCCAGCTCACCGTCTAGCGGGTCCTACGAGCAGTACTTC. Protein: CASSPSSGSYEQYF.

This clonotype showed up many times. The gene calls are TRBV29-1 and TRBJ2-2; D perhaps matches TRBD1 (7 bases). Trimming stripped 5 bases from V and 12 bases from J, with 13 bases between. The CDR3 covers 11 residues. The V gene's germline CDR1 is SQVTM and CDR2 ANQGSEA. Here the CDR3 DNA reads TGCAGCGTTTTGACAGGGAGGAAGCTGTTTTTT. Translated: CSVLTGRKLFF.

This clonotype was found a few times. V and J are TRBV6-5 and TRBJ1-6; D perhaps matches TRBD1 (6 bases). V lost 10 bases, J lost 6 bases, and 13 bases lay in between. The germline V gene has CDR1 MNHEY and CDR2 SVGAGI. There are 13 residues in the CDR3. Written as DNA, the CDR3 is TGTGCCACCAGGGGTGGATTTAATTCACCCCTCCACTTT. Its translation is CATRGGFNSPLHF.

Ten or more counts support this clonotype. The chain carries TRBV11-2 and TRBJ2-1; D ambiguous. V gave up 5 bases and J gave up 5 bases, with 13 bases separating them. This CDR3 contains 14 residues. Germline-derived CDR1 and CDR2 are SGHAT and FQNNGV. The CDR3 coding sequence is TGTGCCAGCAGCCTACGAGTCCTTAACAATGAGCAGTTCTTC. It specifies CASSLRVLNNEQFF.

The CDR3 nucleotides read TGTGCCAGCTCACGAATAACTACCTGGGAGCTGTTTTTT. Translating it yields CASSRITTWELFF. This chain links TRBV18 with TRBJ2-2; D not certain. Between the trimmed V and J ends, which lost 4 bases and 9 bases, there was a span of 12 bases. The length of the CDR3 is 13 residues. Germline CDR1 reads KGHSH; CDR2 reads LQKENI.

V and J are TRBV28 and TRBJ1-2; tentative D call: TRBD1 (5 bases). CDR1 and CDR2 (germline): MDHEN, SYDVKM. Trimming took 6 bases from V and 3 from J, leaving 11 bases between them. The CDR3 runs 13 residues. CDR3 protein: CASRSGPYYGYTF. The CDR3 DNA reads as TGTGCCAGCAGGTCGGGGCCTTACTATGGCTACACCTTC.

This clonotype has a count of ten or more. The chain employs TRBV14 and TRBJ2-1; no definite D call. Per germline, CDR1 SGHDN and CDR2 FVKESK. Trimming took 4 bases from V and 9 from J, leaving 13 bases between them. The CDR3 sequence is 13 residues long. The CDR3 region is CASSPVGRAEQFF. The CDR3 nucleotides are TGTGCCAGCAGCCCCGTGGGCCGGGCTGAGCAGTTCTTC.

This clonotype showed up many times. The chain carries TRBV20-1 and TRBJ2-1, with D unclear. The germline V gene encodes CDR1 DFQATT and CDR2 SNEGSKA (reference sequence). The CDR3 is 11 amino acids. V was cut by 5 bases and J by 4 bases, with 6 bases left in between. CDR3 sequence reads: CSASNYNEQFF. CDR3 DNA: TGCAGTGCTTCGAATTACAATGAGCAGTTCTTC.

This clonotype came up many times. J is TRBJ1-1 and V is TRBV6-1; D unclear. This CDR3 has 14 amino acids. Trimming stripped 3 bases from V and 7 bases from J, with 15 bases between. Per germline, CDR1 MNHNS and CDR2 SASEGT. The CDR3 here is CASSDFGSTLEAFF. CDR3 sequence (DNA): TGTGCCAGCAGTGACTTCGGCAGTACGCTTGAAGCTTTCTTT.

This clonotype was observed a few times. This chain joins TRBV6-5 and TRBJ1-6, with 7 bases that match TRBD1. From germline, CDR1 is MNHEY and CDR2 SVGAGI. With 5 bases clipped from V and 14 bases from J, the junction kept 15 bases outside the gene matches. The CDR3 spans 15 residues. Written as DNA, the CDR3 is TGTGCCAGCAGTACGACAGGGTCAGGCGAATTAACCCTCCACTTT. Protein sequence: CASSTTGSGELTLHF.

This clonotype was seen many times. The chain couples TRBV7-9 to TRBJ1-1, with a tentative D call TRBD1 (6 bases). Germline V gene data show CDR1 as SEHNR and CDR2 as FQNEAQ (reference sequence). The CDR3 has 14 amino acids. Between the trimmed V and J ends, which lost 5 bases and 1 base, there was a span of 11 bases. CDR3: CASSRLQGNTEAFF. In DNA form, the CDR3 reads TGTGCCAGCAGCCGCTTACAGGGGAACACTGAAGCTTTCTTT.

This clonotype was counted at least ten times. The rearrangement joins TRBV7-2 to TRBJ1-6; the match to TRBD1 covers 7 bases. J was trimmed by 7 bases and V by 3 bases; bases with no gene match: 6. Germline CDR1 is SGHTA and CDR2 is FQGNSA. CDR3 size: 15 residues. This chain's CDR3 is CASSFMTGPNSPLHF. CDR3 DNA sequence: TGTGCCAGCAGCTTCATGACAGGGCCGAATTCACCCCTCCACTTT.

This clonotype has ten or more counts. The genes are TRBV5-1 and TRBJ2-5; no reliable D call. V lost 4 bases and J 2 bases, leaving 12 bases between the germline ends. Germline V gene data show CDR1 as SGHRS and CDR2 as YFSETQ. The CDR3 is 14 amino acids. DNA for the CDR3: TGCGCCAGCAGCGTTGACATATTACAAGAGACCCAGTACTTC. Translating it yields CASSVDILQETQYF.